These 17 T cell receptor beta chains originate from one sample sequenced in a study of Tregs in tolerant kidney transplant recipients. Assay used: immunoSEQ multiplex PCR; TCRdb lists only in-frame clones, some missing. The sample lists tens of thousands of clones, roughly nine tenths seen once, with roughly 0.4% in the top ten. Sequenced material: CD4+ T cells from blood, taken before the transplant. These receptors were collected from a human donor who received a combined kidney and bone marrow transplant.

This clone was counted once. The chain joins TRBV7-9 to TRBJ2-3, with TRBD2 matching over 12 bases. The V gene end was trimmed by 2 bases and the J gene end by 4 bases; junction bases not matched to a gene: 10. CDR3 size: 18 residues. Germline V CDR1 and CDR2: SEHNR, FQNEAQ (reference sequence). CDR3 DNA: TGTGCCAGCAGCTTAATGGGTGCGCTAGCGGGAGGGTCAGATACGCAGTATTTT. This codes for CASSLMGALAGGSDTQYF.

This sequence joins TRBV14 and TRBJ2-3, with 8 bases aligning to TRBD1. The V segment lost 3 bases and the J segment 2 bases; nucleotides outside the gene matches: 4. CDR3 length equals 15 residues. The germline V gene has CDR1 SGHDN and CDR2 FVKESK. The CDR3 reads CASSHRGRTTDTQYF. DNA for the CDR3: TGTGCCAGCAGCCACAGGGGGCGCACCACAGATACGCAGTATTTT.

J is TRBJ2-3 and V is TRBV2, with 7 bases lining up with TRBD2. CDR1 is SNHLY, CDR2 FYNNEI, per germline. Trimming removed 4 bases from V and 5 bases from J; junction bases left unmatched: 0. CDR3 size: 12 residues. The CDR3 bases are TGTGCCAGCAGTGCGGGAGGAGATACGCAGTATTTT. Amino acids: CASSAGGDTQYF.

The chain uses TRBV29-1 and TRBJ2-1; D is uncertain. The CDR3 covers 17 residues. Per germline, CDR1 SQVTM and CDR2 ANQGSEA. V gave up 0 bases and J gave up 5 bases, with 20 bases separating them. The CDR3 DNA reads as TGCAGCGTTGAAGAGAGGAAACCCCGACCCCTGGACAATGAGCAGTTCTTC. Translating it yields CSVEERKPRPLDNEQFF.

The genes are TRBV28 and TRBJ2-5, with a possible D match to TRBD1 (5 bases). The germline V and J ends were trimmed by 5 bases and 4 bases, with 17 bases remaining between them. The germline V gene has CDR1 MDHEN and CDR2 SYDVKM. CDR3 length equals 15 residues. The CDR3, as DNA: TGTGCCAGCAGTCCACCGGACCAGGGTGGAGAGACCCAGTACTTC. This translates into CASSPPDQGGETQYF.

The CDR3 spells CATSRDRQGASYTF. Written as DNA, the CDR3 is TGTGCCACCAGCAGAGATAGGCAGGGGGCGAGCTACACCTTC. This chain joins TRBV15 and TRBJ1-2, with TRBD1 identical over 8 bases. With V trimmed by 0 bases and J by 9 bases, 6 bases remained unmatched. Germline V gene sequence: CDR1 LNHNV, CDR2 YYDKDF (reference sequence). The CDR3 consists of 14 residues.

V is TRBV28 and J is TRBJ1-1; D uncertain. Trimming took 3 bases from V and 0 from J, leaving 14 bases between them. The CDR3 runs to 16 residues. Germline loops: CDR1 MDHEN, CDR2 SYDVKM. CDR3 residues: CASSFSAVWMNTEAFF. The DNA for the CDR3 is TGTGCCAGCAGTTTTTCCGCGGTGTGGATGAACACTGAAGCTTTCTTT.

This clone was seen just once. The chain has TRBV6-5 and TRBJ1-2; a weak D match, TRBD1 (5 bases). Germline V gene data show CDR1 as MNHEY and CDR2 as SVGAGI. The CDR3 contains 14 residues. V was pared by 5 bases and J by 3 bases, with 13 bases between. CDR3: CASSPAGVDYGYTF. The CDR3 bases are TGTGCCAGCAGTCCGGCGGGGGTGGACTATGGCTACACCTTC.

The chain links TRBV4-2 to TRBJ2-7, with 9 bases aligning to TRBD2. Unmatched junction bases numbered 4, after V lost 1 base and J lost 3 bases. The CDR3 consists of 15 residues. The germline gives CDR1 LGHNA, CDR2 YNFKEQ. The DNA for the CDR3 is TGTGCCAGCAGCCAAGTTAGCGGGAGCCACTACGAGCAGTACTTC. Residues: CASSQVSGSHYEQYF.

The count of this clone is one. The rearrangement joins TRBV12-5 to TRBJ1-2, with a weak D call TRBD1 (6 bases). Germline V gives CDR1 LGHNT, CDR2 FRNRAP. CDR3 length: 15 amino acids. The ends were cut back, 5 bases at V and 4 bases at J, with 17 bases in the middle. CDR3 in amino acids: CASGNPQGGGYGYTF. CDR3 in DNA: TGTGCTAGTGGTAACCCCCAGGGAGGGGGCTATGGCTACACCTTC.

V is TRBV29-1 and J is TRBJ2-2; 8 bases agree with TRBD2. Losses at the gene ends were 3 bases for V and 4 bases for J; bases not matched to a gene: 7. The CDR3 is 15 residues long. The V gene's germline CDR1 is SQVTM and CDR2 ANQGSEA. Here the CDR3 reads CSVERAGVGTGELFF. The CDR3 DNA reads TGCAGCGTTGAGAGAGCGGGAGTGGGCACCGGGGAGCTGTTTTTT.

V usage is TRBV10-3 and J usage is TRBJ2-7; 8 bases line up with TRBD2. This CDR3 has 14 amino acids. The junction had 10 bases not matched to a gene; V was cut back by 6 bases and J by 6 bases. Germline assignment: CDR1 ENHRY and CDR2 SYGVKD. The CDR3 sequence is CAIRGLGLAGEQYF. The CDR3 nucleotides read TGTGCCATCAGGGGGCTTGGGCTAGCGGGCGAGCAGTACTTC.

The chain's CDR3 is CAISDTRLYNEQFF. CDR3 nucleotides: TGTGCCATCAGTGATACAAGACTCTACAATGAGCAGTTCTTC. The rearrangement joins TRBV10-3 to TRBJ2-1; D gene uncertain. The CDR3 spans 14 residues. Trimming cost V 3 bases and J 3 bases, with 9 bases left between them. Germline lookup yields CDR1 ENHRY and CDR2 SYGVKD.

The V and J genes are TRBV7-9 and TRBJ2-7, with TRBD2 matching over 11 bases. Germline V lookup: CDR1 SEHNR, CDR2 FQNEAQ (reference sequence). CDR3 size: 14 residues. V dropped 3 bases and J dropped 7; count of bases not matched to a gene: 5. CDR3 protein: CASSFLAGGPEQYF. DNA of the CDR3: TGTGCCAGCAGCTTCTTAGCGGGAGGGCCGGAGCAGTACTTC.

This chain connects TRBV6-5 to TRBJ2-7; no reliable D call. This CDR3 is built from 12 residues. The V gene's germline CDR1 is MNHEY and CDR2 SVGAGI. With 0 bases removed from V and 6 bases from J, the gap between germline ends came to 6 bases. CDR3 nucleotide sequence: TGTGCCAGCAGTTACTCCGGAGTCGAGCAGTACTTC. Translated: CASSYSGVEQYF.

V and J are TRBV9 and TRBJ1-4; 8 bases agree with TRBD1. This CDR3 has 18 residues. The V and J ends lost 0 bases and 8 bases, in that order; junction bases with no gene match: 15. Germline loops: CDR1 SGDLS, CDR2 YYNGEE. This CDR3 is CASSVGRTGTGRGEKLFF. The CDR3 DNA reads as TGTGCCAGCAGCGTAGGGAGAACAGGGACAGGCCGAGGGGAAAAACTGTTTTTT.

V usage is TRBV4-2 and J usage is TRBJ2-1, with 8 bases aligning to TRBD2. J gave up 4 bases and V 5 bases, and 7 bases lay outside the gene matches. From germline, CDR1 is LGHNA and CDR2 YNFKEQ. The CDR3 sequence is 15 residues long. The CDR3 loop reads CASSTLADLYNEQFF. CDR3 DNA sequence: TGTGCCAGCAGCACACTAGCGGACCTTTACAATGAGCAGTTCTTC.